This TCR beta chain was recorded in a study of beta chain features in type 1 diabetes. Study-level findings and limits: A pattern of fewer insertions and more deletions at VDJ junctions was seen in type 1 diabetes patients. An over-representation of cells with high TCR expression could result from cDNA sequencing. It was possible that PCR favored shorter templates, equally so in patients and controls.

Turning to this clone: What it binds is unknown.

The authors reverse transcribed all of the isolated RNA, so sequencing captured expressed TCRB transcripts. Method: immunoSEQ multiplex PCR; TCRdb's copy keeps in-frame clones and lacks some. This sample has 310,000 or so clones, with 6.5% to 10% found just once. Researchers reported sorting CD4+ naive, central memory, regulatory and stem cell-like memory cells via CD45RO/CCR7/CD25/CD127/CD95/CD27. The TCR comes from a woman between 18 and 29 years old in good health. The material sequenced was central memory CD4+ T cells from blood.

CDR3 nucleotides: TGTGCCAGCAGCCCCCGGTTAGGGCGGGAGGTAGACAATGAGCAGTTCTTC. Amino acid sequence: CASSPRLGREVDNEQFF. The rearrangement links TRBV11-2 to TRBJ2-1; 8 bases align to TRBD2. J lost 5 bases, V lost 5 bases, and 14 bases had no gene match. Per germline, CDR1 SGHAT and CDR2 FQNNGV. CDR3 length: 17 residues.